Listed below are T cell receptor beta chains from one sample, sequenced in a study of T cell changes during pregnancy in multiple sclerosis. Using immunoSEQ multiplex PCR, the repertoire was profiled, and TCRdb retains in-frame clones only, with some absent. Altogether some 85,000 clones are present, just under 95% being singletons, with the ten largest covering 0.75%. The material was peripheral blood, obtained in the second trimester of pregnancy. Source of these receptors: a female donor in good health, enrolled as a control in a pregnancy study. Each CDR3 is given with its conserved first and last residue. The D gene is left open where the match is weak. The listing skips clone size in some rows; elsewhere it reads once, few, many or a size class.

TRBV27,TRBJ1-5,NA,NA,TGTGCCAGCAGTTTTGGAGGGAGTAGTCAGCCCCAGCATTTT,CASSFGGSSQPQHF
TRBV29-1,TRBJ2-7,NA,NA,TGCAGCGTTGAAGGGGGCAACGAGCAGTACTTC,CSVEGGNEQYF
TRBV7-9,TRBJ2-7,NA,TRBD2,TGTGCCAGCAGCCCCGGACTGACTAGCAACGAGCAGTACTTC,CASSPGLTSNEQYF
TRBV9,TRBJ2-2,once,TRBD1,TGTGCCAGCAGCCTAGAGACAGGGGGCTTAGGGACCGGGGAGCTGTTTTTT,CASSLETGGLGTGELFF
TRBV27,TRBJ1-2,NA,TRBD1,TGTGCCAGCAGTTTTTCAGGGGGGAGCGGCTACACCTTC,CASSFSGGSGYTF
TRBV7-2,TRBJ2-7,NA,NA,TGTGCCAGCAGCTTAGCGTCAGGGTCCTACGAGCAGTACTTC,CASSLASGSYEQYF
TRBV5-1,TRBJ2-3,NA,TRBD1,TGCGCCAGCAGCTCAGGACCGTTGGACAGGGATGGAGATACGCAGTATTTT,CASSSGPLDRDGDTQYF
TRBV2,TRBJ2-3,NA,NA,TGTGCCAGCATTACCGACACCTCTGGTCCAGATACGCAGTATTTT,CASITDTSGPDTQYF
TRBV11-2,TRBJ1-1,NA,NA,TGTGCCAGCAGCTTACAGGGCTGGAACACTGAAGCTTTCTTT,CASSLQGWNTEAFF
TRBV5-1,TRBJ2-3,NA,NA,TGCGCCAGCAGCTTGTCCGGGTTCACAGATACGCAGTATTTT,CASSLSGFTDTQYF
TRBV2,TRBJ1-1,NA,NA,TGTGCCAGCAGTCCGGGAGTTGGCACTGAAGCTTTCTTT,CASSPGVGTEAFF
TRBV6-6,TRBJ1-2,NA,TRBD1,TGTGCCAGCAGTTCCGGGGACAGGAATGGCTACACCTTC,CASSSGDRNGYTF
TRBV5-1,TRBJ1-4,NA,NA,TGCGCCAGCAGCCGCGGGGGACCGGGGGAAAAACTGTTTTTT,CASSRGGPGEKLFF
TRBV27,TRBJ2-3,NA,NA,TGTGCCAGCAGTACGCTTGGAGCCTCAGATACGCAGTATTTT,CASSTLGASDTQYF
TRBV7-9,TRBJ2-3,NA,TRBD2,TGTGCCAGCAGCCCCAGCGGGGTACGCACAGATACGCAGTATTTT,CASSPSGVRTDTQYF
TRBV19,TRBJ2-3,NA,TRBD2,TGTGCCAGTAGTTCTAGCGGGTATCACACAGATACGCAGTATTTT,CASSSSGYHTDTQYF
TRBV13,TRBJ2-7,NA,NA,TGTGCCAGCATCCCTCCGGGTGCCTACGAGCAGTACTTC,CASIPPGAYEQYF
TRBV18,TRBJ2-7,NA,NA,TGTGCCAGCTCACCCAGCAGGGGATACTACGAGCAGTACTTC,CASSPSRGYYEQYF
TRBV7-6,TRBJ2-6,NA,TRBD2,TGTGCCAGCAGCCGGGGGGAGTACTCTGGGGCCAACGTCCTGACTTTC,CASSRGEYSGANVLTF
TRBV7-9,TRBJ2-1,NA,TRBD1,TGTGCCAGCAGCTCGGACAGGGCCTCCTACAATGAGCAGTTCTTC,CASSSDRASYNEQFF
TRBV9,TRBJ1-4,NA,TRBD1,TGTGCCAGCAGCGGAGGGACAGGGACTAATGAAAAACTGTTTTTT,CASSGGTGTNEKLFF
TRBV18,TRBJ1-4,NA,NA,TGTGCCAGCTCAGCAGCCGGTCGGGGTAATGAAAAACTGTTTTTT,CASSAAGRGNEKLFF